The clone carrying this T cell receptor beta chain was detected many times. Disease duration was under 3 months in the ophthalmopathy patients, who also had a Clinical Activity Score of at least 3 and a NOSPECS grade of at least 4. Reasons for excluding patients were uncontrolled infection, other autoimmune disease, pregnancy or lactation. These data originate in a study of T cells in Graves' hyperthyroidism and ophthalmopathy. V was trimmed by 7 bases and J by 6 bases, leaving 16 bases between them. The CDR3 consists of 13 residues. From germline, CDR1 is MDHEN and CDR2 SYDVKM. TCR beta CDR3 regions were amplified from RNA transcripts. HTBI primers were the set used in a first-round RT-PCR of the TCR CDR3. TCRdb re-analysed the multiplex PCR reads in MiXCR, keeping a single row per CDR3 protein. The repertoire holds hundreds of thousands of distinct CDR3 sequences, with roughly 14% as singletons.

The receptor was derived from a woman aged 40 to 50 with Graves' ophthalmopathy. The chain is built from TRBV28 and TRBJ2-7, with D maybe TRBD1 (6 bases). The specimen was blood. The DNA of the CDR3 is TGTGCCAGCACCCGGACAGCGAAGGCCGAGCAGTACTTC. This encodes CASTRTAKAEQYF.